Following are 14 T cell receptor beta chains from one sample sequenced in a study of T cell repertoires in ileal Crohn's disease. Sequencing was performed with immunoSEQ multiplex PCR; in TCRdb, only in-frame clones are kept and a portion is missing. The data contain under 35,000 clones, around three quarters of them singletons. Source material: ileal tissue. These receptors came from an adult with Crohn's disease.

This clone showed up just a few times. This rearrangement joins TRBV6-4 to TRBJ1-2; D is undetermined. Looked up from germline, CDR1 is MRHNA and CDR2 is SNTAGT. The V end lost 2 bases, the J end lost 4 bases, and 17 bases lay between the germline ends. The CDR3 is made up of 16 amino acids. CDR3 amino acids: CASSDTPQAHVYGYTF. The CDR3 DNA reads as TGTGCCAGCAGTGACACCCCGCAGGCCCATGTCTATGGCTACACCTTC.

V and J are TRBV11-3 and TRBJ1-5; D is ambiguous. Germline V gives CDR1 SGHNT, CDR2 YENEEA. The CDR3 totals 14 residues. Trimming shortened V by 1 base and J by 0 bases, and 4 bases separated the two germline ends. The CDR3, as DNA: TGTGCCAGCAGCTTAGTCGGTAGCAATCAGCCCCAGCATTTT. Its protein is CASSLVGSNQPQHF.

The chain couples TRBV11-2 to TRBJ2-7, with D maybe TRBD2 (6 bases). The CDR3 is 15 residues long. Germline assignment: CDR1 SGHAT and CDR2 FQNNGV. V lost 1 base and J 0 bases, leaving 10 bases between the germline ends. The CDR3 DNA reads as TGTGCCAGCAGCTTAGGCCCAGCGGGCTCCTACGAGCAGTACTTC. It translates to CASSLGPAGSYEQYF.

This chain joins TRBV5-6 and TRBJ2-4; TRBD2 agrees at 12 bases. The germline V gene has CDR1 SGHDT and CDR2 YYEEEE. The CDR3 is made up of 16 amino acids. V was pared by 4 bases and J by 6 bases, with 8 bases of the junction left unmatched. CDR3 sequence (DNA): TGTGCCAGCAGCCCCCTAGCGGGGGGGCGTAGAAACATTCAGTACTTC. Amino acid sequence: CASSPLAGGRRNIQYF.

The chain recombines TRBV5-1 with TRBJ2-3, with a tentative D call TRBD1 (6 bases). Deletions cut 0 bases from V and 3 bases from J, with 8 bases between. Germline V gene data show CDR1 as SGHRS and CDR2 as YFSETQ. The CDR3 is 14 residues long. CDR3 amino acids: CASSLAQGTDTQYF. The CDR3 DNA is TGCGCCAGCAGCTTGGCACAGGGAACAGATACGCAGTATTTT.

The gene calls are TRBV19 and TRBJ2-7, with 8 bases aligning to TRBD2. The CDR3 is made up of 16 amino acids. Germline values: CDR1 LNHDA, CDR2 SQIVND (reference sequence). V trimming: 5 bases; J trimming: 9 bases; junction bases outside the gene matches: 18. The CDR3 loop reads CASSSRPGLDGLGQYF. CDR3 coding DNA: TGTGCCAGTAGTTCGAGACCGGGACTAGACGGTCTTGGGCAGTACTTC.

This chain joins TRBV27 and TRBJ1-1; 11 bases align to TRBD1. The CDR3 is 16 residues long. Germline values: CDR1 MNHEY, CDR2 SMNVEV (reference sequence). J gave up 4 bases and V 6 bases, and 10 bases lay outside the gene matches. CDR3: CASSNHGQGAFTEAFF. The CDR3 DNA is TGTGCCAGCAGCAACCACGGACAGGGGGCGTTCACTGAAGCTTTCTTT.

This rearrangement joins TRBV7-9 to TRBJ2-1; 13 nucleotides align to TRBD2. Per germline, CDR1 SEHNR and CDR2 FQNEAQ (reference sequence). The CDR3 runs 18 residues. V shed 4 bases and J 9 bases; nucleotides not matched to a gene: 15. The CDR3 protein is CASSSPILLAGGPVEQFF. The CDR3 DNA follows: TGTGCCAGCAGCTCCCCTATCCTACTAGCGGGAGGGCCTGTTGAGCAGTTCTTC.

The chain combines TRBV30 with TRBJ1-1; D gene uncertain. Germline V lookup: CDR1 GTSNPN, CDR2 SVGIG (reference sequence). The CDR3 contains 14 residues. The V gene lost 4 bases and the J gene lost 0 bases, with 12 bases spanning the gap. The CDR3 DNA reads TGTGCCTGGATGATACGGGGAGTGAACACTGAAGCTTTCTTT. Protein sequence: CAWMIRGVNTEAFF.

The J gene is TRBJ1-2, the V gene TRBV29-1; TRBD1 might be the D (6 bases). V lost 5 bases to trimming and J lost 2 bases, with 15 bases between them. The germline gives CDR1 SQVTM, CDR2 ANQGSEA. This CDR3 spans 14 amino acids. The DNA of the CDR3 is TGCAGCGTTTGGTTCCGGGACAACAACTATGGCTACACCTTC. This translates into CSVWFRDNNYGYTF.

The rearrangement uses TRBV7-2 and TRBJ1-3; 9 bases agree with TRBD1. Germline values: CDR1 SGHTA, CDR2 FQGNSA. V was clipped by 5 bases and J by 1 base; unmatched bases: 0. The length of the CDR3 is 14 residues. DNA of the CDR3: TGTGCCAGCAGCGGGACAGGGTCTGGAAACACCATATATTTT. Translating it yields CASSGTGSGNTIYF.

The J gene is TRBJ1-2, the V gene TRBV6-5, with TRBD1 identical over 7 bases. The CDR3 loop spans 13 amino acids. Germline V gene sequence: CDR1 MNHEY, CDR2 SVGAGI. Germline trimming cut 4 bases from V and 5 bases from J; bases unmatched to any gene: 4. This CDR3 reads CASSSTGKYGYTF. As DNA, the CDR3 is TGTGCCAGCAGTTCGACAGGGAAGTATGGCTACACCTTC.

This chain links TRBV5-4 with TRBJ2-5; 9 nucleotides align to TRBD2. The J call is uncertain, as TRBJ2-7 better fits the DNA end. The CDR3 loop spans 15 amino acids. Germline assignment: CDR1 SGHNT and CDR2 YYREEE (reference sequence). The CDR3 DNA sequence: TGTGCCAGCAGCCTCCAAGCGGGGGGAATCAACGAGCAGTACTTC. It yields the protein CASSLQAGGINEQYF.

The chain couples TRBV6-5 to TRBJ2-7, with D hard to call. Germline CDR1 MNHEY, CDR2 SVGAGI. The CDR3 consists of 13 residues. Trimming cost V 7 bases and J 0 bases, with 10 bases left between them. DNA for the CDR3: TGTGCCAGCACCCGCCCGAGCTCCTACGAGCAGTACTTC. As protein: CASTRPSSYEQYF.